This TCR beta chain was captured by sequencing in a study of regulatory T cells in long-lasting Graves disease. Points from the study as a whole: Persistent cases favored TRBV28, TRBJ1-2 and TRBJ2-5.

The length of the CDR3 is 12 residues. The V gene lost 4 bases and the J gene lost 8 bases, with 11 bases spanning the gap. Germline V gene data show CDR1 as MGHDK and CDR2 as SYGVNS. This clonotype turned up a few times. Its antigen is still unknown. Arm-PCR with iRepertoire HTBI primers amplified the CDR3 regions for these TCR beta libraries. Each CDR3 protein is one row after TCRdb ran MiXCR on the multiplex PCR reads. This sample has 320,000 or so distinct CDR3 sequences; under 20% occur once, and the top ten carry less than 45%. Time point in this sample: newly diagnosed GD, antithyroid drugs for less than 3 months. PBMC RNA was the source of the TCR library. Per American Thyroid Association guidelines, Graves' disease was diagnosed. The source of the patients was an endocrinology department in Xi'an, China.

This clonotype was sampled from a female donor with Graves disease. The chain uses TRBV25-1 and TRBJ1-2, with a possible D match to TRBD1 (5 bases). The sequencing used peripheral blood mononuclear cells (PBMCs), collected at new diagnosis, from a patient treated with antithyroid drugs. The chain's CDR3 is CASSVGRGGYTF. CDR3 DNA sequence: TGTGCCAGCAGTGTTGGCCGGGGGGGCTACACCTTC.